The clone carrying this T cell receptor beta chain was seen a few times. Its specificity is not known. Quantitative barcoded 5'-RACE was used to prepare TCR beta libraries. TCRdb ran MiXCR on the 5' RACE reads and lists one entry per CDR3 protein. Among a few hundred thousand distinct CDR3 sequences listed, around 21% were seen once. This entry is derived from a study of CD8 T cells in ankylosing spondylitis. Germline CDR1 reads ENHRY; CDR2 reads SYGVKD. Trimming took 3 bases from V and 1 from J, leaving 12 bases between them. The CDR3 runs 15 residues. The study's findings and limits: Made up of about eight highly homologous variants, a TCR beta motif appeared characteristic of ankylosing spondylitis blood. Reports say disease-linked clones showed up significantly more in matched ankylosing spondylitis synovial fluid.

The rearrangement uses TRBV10-3 and TRBJ1-1, with a weak D call TRBD1 (6 bases). This sequence originates from a female donor with ankylosing spondylitis or in good health (not recorded which). The sample taken for sequencing was blood, either unsorted or a sorted T cell fraction (not recorded which). The CDR3 DNA is TGTGCCATCAGTGATAAGGGACAACCGAACACTGAAGCTTTCTTT. It encodes CAISDKGQPNTEAFF.